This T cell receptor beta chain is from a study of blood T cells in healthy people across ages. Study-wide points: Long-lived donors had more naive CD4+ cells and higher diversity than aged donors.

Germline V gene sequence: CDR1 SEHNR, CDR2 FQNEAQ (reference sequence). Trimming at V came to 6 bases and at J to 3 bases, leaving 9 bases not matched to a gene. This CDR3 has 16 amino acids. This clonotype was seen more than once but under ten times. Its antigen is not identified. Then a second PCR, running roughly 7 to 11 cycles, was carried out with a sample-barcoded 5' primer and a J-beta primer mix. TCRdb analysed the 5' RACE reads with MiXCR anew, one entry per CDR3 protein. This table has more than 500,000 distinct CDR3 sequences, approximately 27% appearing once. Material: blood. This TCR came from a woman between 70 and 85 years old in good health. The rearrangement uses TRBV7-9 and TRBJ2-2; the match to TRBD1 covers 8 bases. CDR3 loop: CASRPPGTGDTGELFF. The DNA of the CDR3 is TGTGCCAGCAGACCCCCCGGGACAGGAGACACCGGGGAGCTGTTTTTT.